A selection of T cell receptor beta chains follows, all from one sample in a study of blood T cells in healthy people across ages. TCRdb reprocessed the 5' RACE reads with MiXCR, giving one entry per CDR3 protein. The data contain roughly 800,000 distinct CDR3 sequences, roughly 60% of them singletons. Sequences were obtained from blood. The receptors shown here come from a man aged 25 to 40 in good health. Each CDR3 is given with its conserved first and last residue. A D gene is named only where the DNA matches it firmly. Clone size is shown for a subset of rows, as once, few, many or a class of expanded clone.

TRBJ2-1 TRBV10-3 NA NA TGTGCCATCAGTGAACGCGGGGACAGTTCAAATGAGCAGTTCTTC CAISERGDSSNEQFF
TRBJ1-2 TRBV29-1 few NA TGCAGCGTTGAATGGGGTGGATCCCAAGCTAACTATGGCTACACCTTC CSVEWGGSQANYGYTF
TRBJ1-5 TRBV4-2 once NA TGTGCCAGCAGCCAAGAAAGAAGTCAGCCCCAGCATTTT CASSQERSQPQHF
TRBJ1-2 TRBV7-2 few NA TGTGCCAGCAGCCAGACACGTAACGTCGCTAACTATGGCTACACCTTC CASSQTRNVANYGYTF
TRBJ2-7 TRBV5-1 NA TRBD2 TGCGCCAGCAGCCCTCAGCGGGACTCCTATTACAATGAGCAGTACTTC CASSPQRDSYYNEQYF
TRBJ1-2 TRBV2 NA NA TGTGCCAGCAGTTTAGGGTCACCCACCTTC CASSLGSPTF
TRBJ1-5 TRBV7-2 NA TRBD1 TGTGCCAGCAGCAAGGACAGGAATCGGCCCCAGCATTTT CASSKDRNRPQHF
TRBJ2-7 TRBV6-2/TRBV6-3 NA TRBD2 TGTGCCAGCAGTTACTCCCGGCTAGCGGGAGGGACCTACGAGCAGTACTTC CASSYSRLAGGTYEQYF
TRBJ2-5 TRBV10-2 NA NA TGCGCCAGCAGTGCTGCTAATATCCAAGAGACCCAGTACTTC CASSAANIQETQYF
TRBJ1-5 TRBV20-1 NA NA TGCAGTGCTCCCCTGGGGGCAGGTCAGCCCCAGCATTTT CSAPLGAGQPQHF
TRBJ1-4 TRBV18 NA TRBD1 TGTGCCAGCCCACCAGGGGACAGGGGCGGTGAAAAACTGTTTTTT CASPPGDRGGEKLFF
TRBJ2-4 TRBV7-2 few NA TGTGCCAGCAGCGCAAGGAGGGATTTCCTAGCCAAAAACATTCAGTACTTC CASSARRDFLAKNIQYF
TRBJ2-7 TRBV6-1 NA NA TGTGCCAGCAGCGATCTCGGCCTCTCCTACGAGCAGTACTTC CASSDLGLSYEQYF
TRBJ1-2 TRBV20-1 NA NA TGCAGTGCAGATCAGGGGTTGTACCCAGGTGGCTACACCTTC CSADQGLYPGGYTF
TRBJ2-1 TRBV7-2 NA NA TGTGCCAGCAGCTTAGAGGTTTGGAGTGAGCAGTTCTTC CASSLEVWSEQFF
TRBJ2-1 TRBV7-2 NA NA TGTGCCAGCAGCCCTTCTCGTGGGGTCTACAATGAGCAGTTCTTC CASSPSRGVYNEQFF
TRBJ2-5 TRBV6-2/TRBV6-3 NA NA TGTGCCAGCGAGGGGGAAGAGACCCAGTACTTC CASEGEETQYF
TRBJ2-5 TRBV27 NA NA TGTGCCAGCAGTTTATCATCAGGGAAGCAGTACTTC CASSLSSGKQYF
TRBJ2-5 TRBV20-1 few NA TGTAGTGCTAGAGTCCAGAGAGAGACCCAGTACTTC CSARVQRETQYF
TRBJ2-4 TRBV7-2 NA NA TGTGCCAGCAGCTTAGAAACAGGGAGGGAGCAGTACTTC CASSLETGREQYF
TRBJ2-1 TRBV30 NA NA TGTGCCTGGGCGTCGACCTACTACAATGAGCAGTTCTTC CAWASTYYNEQFF
TRBJ1-5 TRBV18 NA NA TGTGCCAGCTCACTAAGGGGAGGCGATCAGCCCCAGCATTTT CASSLRGGDQPQHF
TRBJ2-6 TRBV10-3 NA NA TGTGCCATACTCACTGTTTGGACAGCTGGGGCCAACGTCCTGACTTTC CAILTVWTAGANVLTF
TRBJ2-5 TRBV7-2 NA TRBD2 TGTGCCAGCAGCGCCGGACTAGCGGGGGGGCGGGAGACCCAGTACTTC CASSAGLAGGRETQYF
TRBJ1-2 TRBV20-1 many NA TGCAGTGCCGTGCCGGTTGACAGTTATGGCTACACCTTC CSAVPVDSYGYTF
TRBJ2-4 TRBV4-2 few TRBD2 TGTGCCAGCAGCCAAAACACTAGCCCGAAGGGGTTAGCGGGAGGTGTATCCAAAAACATTCAGTACTTC CASSQNTSPKGLAGGVSKNIQYF
TRBJ2-3 TRBV7-2 NA TRBD2 TGTGCCAGCAGCCCGGGAGGTGGAAAGGCAGATACGCAGTATTTT CASSPGGGKADTQYF
TRBJ2-5 TRBV28 NA TRBD2 TGTGCCAGCAGGGGCCCGGGACTAGCGGGAGAGTTTGGAGAGACCCAGTACTTC CASRGPGLAGEFGETQYF
TRBJ2-3 TRBV7-2 NA NA TGTGCCAGCAGCGAAAGACAGGGAGGAGATTCGCAGTATTTT CASSERQGGDSQYF
TRBJ2-1 TRBV7-2 NA NA TGTGCCAGCAGCTTTCCACTCGAGAATAGCAATGAGCAGTTCTTC CASSFPLENSNEQFF
TRBJ2-5 TRBV14 NA NA TGTGCCAGCAGCCAACCTAGCGAGGAGACCCAGTACTTC CASSQPSEETQYF
TRBJ1-2 TRBV27 NA NA TGTGCCAGCAGTCAGACGGGACCGACCTATGGCTACACCTTC CASSQTGPTYGYTF
TRBJ1-5 TRBV7-2 few NA TGTGCCAGCAGCCCCAAGTGGGGGCCTCAGCCCCAGCATTTT CASSPKWGPQPQHF
TRBJ2-3 TRBV5-1 NA NA TGCGCCAGCAGCTTGGACCGGGGCGACCCAGATACGCAGTATTTT CASSLDRGDPDTQYF
TRBJ2-7 TRBV7-9 NA NA TGTGCCAGTCAATCCGTCGGGAACGAGCAGTACTTC CASQSVGNEQYF
TRBJ1-2 TRBV5-6 NA NA TGTGCCAGCAGCTCGGAGAGGACAGTTACGGTCTATGGCTACACCTTC CASSSERTVTVYGYTF
TRBJ2-5 TRBV10-2 NA TRBD2 TGCGCCAGCCGAGACACGGGACTAGCGGGGGGGCCAGTAGAGACCCAGTACTTC CASRDTGLAGGPVETQYF
TRBJ1-2 TRBV20-1 NA NA TGCAGTGCTAGACTACCGGGACGGCGGGGCTACACCTTC CSARLPGRRGYTF
TRBJ2-4 TRBV30 NA TRBD1 TGTGCCTGGAATCCCACAGGGGGCTTTGGCATTCAGTACTTC CAWNPTGGFGIQYF
TRBJ1-6 TRBV7-8 NA TRBD1 TGTGCCAGCAGCGACAGGGGAAAGGGCTATAATTCACCCCTCCACTTT CASSDRGKGYNSPLHF
TRBJ2-3 TRBV24-1 many TRBD2 TGTGCCACCAGTGAAGCGGGAGGCACAGATACGCAGTATTTT CATSEAGGTDTQYF
TRBJ1-1 TRBV20-1 NA NA TGCAGTGCTCCACAGGGTAGCACTGAAGCTTTCTTT CSAPQGSTEAFF
TRBJ2-7 TRBV30 NA TRBD2 TGTGCCTGGGCTAGCGGGGGCTACGAGCAGTACTTC CAWASGGYEQYF
TRBJ1-2 TRBV9 NA NA TGTGCCAGCAGCGTATTCCCGGGCTATGGCTACACCTTC CASSVFPGYGYTF
TRBJ1-2 TRBV3-1 NA NA TGTGCCAGCAGCCAAGCCGAGACAGCAGGCTACACCTTC CASSQAETAGYTF
TRBJ1-1 TRBV29-1 NA NA TGCAGCGTTGACGGCGAAGCTTTCTTT CSVDGEAFF
TRBJ1-2 TRBV14 NA NA TGTGCCAGCAGCCTATCCGGGACGACCCCGTGGGGCTACACCTTC CASSLSGTTPWGYTF
TRBJ2-1 TRBV15 few NA TGTGCCACCAGCAGAGAGCCGTCCTACAATGAGCAGTTCTTC CATSREPSYNEQFF
TRBJ2-1 TRBV29-1 few NA TGCAGCGTTTCCATCACCCCTAACAATGAGCAGTTCTTC CSVSITPNNEQFF
TRBJ2-3 TRBV12-3/TRBV12-4 NA TRBD2 TGTGCCAGCAGTTTCTTGGCGGGGGGCTGCACAGATACGCAGTATTTT CASSFLAGGCTDTQYF
TRBJ1-5 TRBV21-1 NA NA TGTGCCAGCAGCAAACGCCCCGGGACGGGCAATCAGCCCCAGCATTTT CASSKRPGTGNQPQHF
TRBJ2-5 TRBV2 NA TRBD1 TGTGCCAGCAGTGAGTCGACAGGGCGCGGAGAGACCCAGTACTTC CASSESTGRGETQYF
TRBJ2-5 TRBV4-3 NA NA TGCGCCAGCAGCCAAGAAACTTGGGGGACCCAGTACTTC CASSQETWGTQYF
TRBJ2-1 TRBV6-4 NA TRBD1 TGTGCCAGCAGTAGGACAGGGGGGGCACTCTACAATGAGCAGTTCTTC CASSRTGGALYNEQFF
TRBJ2-5 TRBV10-3 NA NA TGTGCCATCAGGGCAGGTGATGTGGAGACCCAGTACTTC CAIRAGDVETQYF
TRBJ1-1 TRBV25-1 NA NA TGTGCCAGCAGTGATTCCCGGGGAGCTTTCTTT CASSDSRGAFF
TRBJ1-4 TRBV5-1 NA TRBD1 TGCGCCAGCAGCCCTGGACAGGAAGGAAAACTGTTTTTT CASSPGQEGKLFF